This T cell receptor beta chain derives from a study of cytomegalovirus exposure and HLA in healthy donors. Study-level points and caveats: Researchers counted some 150 TCR beta chains as cytomegalovirus-associated. Analyzed later, most CMV-associated TCR beta chains appeared HLA-restricted. Accurate predictions that matched the HLA-A and HLA-B alleles of most subjects were reportedly made from TCR beta sequences.

Remarks on this clone: The antigen is unknown.

Both 60 Vbeta primers and 13 Jbeta primers went into the PCR. The assay was immunoSEQ multiplex PCR, and TCRdb's table has in-frame clones only and misses some. The data contain 150,000 to 200,000 clones, more than 65% of them seen just once; the ten biggest clones take up 3.5% to 4%. V was shortened by 5 bases and J by 8 bases, with 13 bases between the two germline ends. This CDR3 region has 12 residues. Per the germline V gene, CDR1 is LNHDA and CDR2 is SQIVND (reference sequence). This sequence originates from a man in his forties or fifties in good health and CMV-seronegative. The rearrangement links TRBV19 to TRBJ2-7; possibly TRBD1 for D (7 bases). The sequencing sample was made of PBMCs. This CDR3 is CASSPGGRKQYF. The CDR3 DNA is TGTGCCAGTAGTCCAGGGGGGCGGAAGCAGTACTTC. The full variable domain, completed using reference TRBV19 and TRBJ2-7, is DGGITQSPKYLFRKEGQNVTLSCEQNLNHDAMYWYRQDPGQGLRLIYYSQIVNDFQKGDIAEGYSVSREKKESFPLTVTSAQKNPTAFYLCASSPGGRKQYFGPGTRLTVT.